This passage covers 5 T cell receptor beta chains from one sample sequenced in a study of PD-L1 blockade in urothelial cancer. Profiled with immunoSEQ multiplex PCR; TCRdb holds only in-frame clones, not every one. The sample carries 44,000 or so clones, more than 75% recorded once. The material sequenced was PBMCs, taken around atezolizumab (anti-PD-L1) treatment. These receptors originate from an older man with urothelial cancer.

The genes are TRBV6-4 and TRBJ1-2, with 8 bases that match TRBD1. The germline gives CDR1 MRHNA, CDR2 SNTAGT. V gave up 2 bases and J gave up 4 bases; unmatched junction bases: 6. This CDR3 spans 15 amino acids. The chain's CDR3 is CASSDPDREAYGYTF. The CDR3 DNA sequence: TGTGCCAGCAGTGACCCGGACAGGGAAGCCTATGGCTACACCTTC.

This chain links TRBV6-6 with TRBJ2-1, with TRBD2 identical over 9 bases. Germline V gene data show CDR1 as MNHNY and CDR2 as SVGAGI (reference sequence). This CDR3 is 15 amino acids long. Trimming at V came to 4 bases and at J to 5 bases, leaving 6 bases not matched to a gene. In nucleotides, the CDR3 is TGTGCCAGCAGTTTAAGCGGGAGGCCGAACAATGAGCAGTTCTTC. Its translation is CASSLSGRPNNEQFF.

The gene calls are TRBV6-5 and TRBJ1-3; D not resolved. The germline V gene has CDR1 MNHEY and CDR2 SVGAGI. There are 16 residues in the CDR3. V was pared by 2 bases and J by 4 bases, with 15 bases between. Here the CDR3 reads CASSYTDPNGGNTIYF. CDR3 coding DNA: TGTGCCAGCAGTTACACAGACCCTAACGGCGGAAACACCATATATTTT.

The DNA for the CDR3 is TGTGCCAGCCGGCAGGGGGCAACTAATGAAAAACTGTTTTTT. Its translation: CASRQGATNEKLFF. The chain links TRBV7-6 to TRBJ1-4; TRBD1 aligns across 7 bases. V gave up 8 bases and J gave up 0 bases; unmatched junction bases: 3. The CDR3 spans 14 residues. Germline V gene data show CDR1 as SGHVS and CDR2 as FNYEAQ.

This chain links TRBV27 with TRBJ2-5; 9 nucleotides match TRBD2. V lost 7 bases and J lost 5; bases outside the gene matches: 8. The CDR3 loop spans 14 amino acids. Per the germline V gene, CDR1 is MNHEY and CDR2 is SMNVEV (reference sequence). CDR3 loop: CASKVSGGLETQYF. For the CDR3, the DNA is TGTGCCAGCAAGGTCAGCGGGGGGTTGGAGACCCAGTACTTC.